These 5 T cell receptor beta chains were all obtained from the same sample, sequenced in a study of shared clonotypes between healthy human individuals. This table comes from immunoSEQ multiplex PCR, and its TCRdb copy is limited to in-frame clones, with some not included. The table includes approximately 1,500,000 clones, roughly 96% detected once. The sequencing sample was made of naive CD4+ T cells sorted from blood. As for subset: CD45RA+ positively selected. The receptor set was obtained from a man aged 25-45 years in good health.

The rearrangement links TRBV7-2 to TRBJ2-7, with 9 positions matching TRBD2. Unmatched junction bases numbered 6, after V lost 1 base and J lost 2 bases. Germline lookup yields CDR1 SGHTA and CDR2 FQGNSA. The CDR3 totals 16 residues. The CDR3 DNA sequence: TGTGCCAGCAGCTTAGATAGCGGGAGCCCCACCTACGAGCAGTACTTC. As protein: CASSLDSGSPTYEQYF. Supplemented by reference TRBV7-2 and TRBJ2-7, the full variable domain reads GAGVSQSPSNKVTEKGKDVELRCDPISGHTALYWYRQSLGQGLEFLIYFQGNSAPDKSGLPSDRFSAERTGGSVSTLTIQRTQQEDSAVYLCASSLDSGSPTYEQYFGPGTRLTVT.

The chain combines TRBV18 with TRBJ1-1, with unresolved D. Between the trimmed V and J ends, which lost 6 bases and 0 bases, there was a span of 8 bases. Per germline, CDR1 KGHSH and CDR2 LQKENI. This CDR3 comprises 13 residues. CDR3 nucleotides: TGTGCCAGCTCTGACACTTTGAACACTGAAGCTTTCTTT. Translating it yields CASSDTLNTEAFF.

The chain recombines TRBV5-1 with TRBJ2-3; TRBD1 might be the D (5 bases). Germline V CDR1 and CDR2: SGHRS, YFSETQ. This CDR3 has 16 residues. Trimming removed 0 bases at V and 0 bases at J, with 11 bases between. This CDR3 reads CASSLGGAGSTDTQYF. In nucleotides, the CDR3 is TGCGCCAGCAGCTTGGGGGGCGCAGGTAGCACAGATACGCAGTATTTT.

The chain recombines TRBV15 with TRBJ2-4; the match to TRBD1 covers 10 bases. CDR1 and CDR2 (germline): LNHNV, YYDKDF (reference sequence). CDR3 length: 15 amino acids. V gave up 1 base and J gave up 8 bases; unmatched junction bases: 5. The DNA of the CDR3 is TGTGCCACCAGCAGAGTTGGGGACAGGGGACACATTCAGTACTTC. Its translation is CATSRVGDRGHIQYF.

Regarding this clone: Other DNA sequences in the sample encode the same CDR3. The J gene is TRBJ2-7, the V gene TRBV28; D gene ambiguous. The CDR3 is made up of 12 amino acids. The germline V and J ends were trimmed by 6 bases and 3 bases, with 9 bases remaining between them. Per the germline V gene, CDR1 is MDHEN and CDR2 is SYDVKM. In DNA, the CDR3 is TGTGCCAGCAGCTACACTTTCTACGAGCAGTACTTC. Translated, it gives CASSYTFYEQYF.